Below, 19 T cell receptor beta chains from the same sample are listed, as sequenced in a study of Ad26.COV2.S vaccination and SARS-CoV-2 variants. Using immunoSEQ multiplex PCR, the repertoire was profiled, and TCRdb retains in-frame clones only, with some absent. In the table there are 350,000 to 500,000 clones, roughly 90% of which are singletons. Treatment noted: roughly 20 received Ad26.COV2.S at low or high dose, single or two shots; 5 received placebo; per-sample allocation not given. Specimens were obtained on day 63 following the first vaccine or placebo injection. The sequencing here drew on peripheral blood, taken in a trial of Ad26.COV2.S vaccine versus placebo. These receptor sequences come from a person between 18 and 65 years old who received the Ad26.COV2.S COVID-19 vaccine or a placebo.

The V gene is TRBV19, the J gene TRBJ2-1, with D perhaps assigned TRBD1 or TRBD2 (6 bases each). Germline V gives CDR1 LNHDA, CDR2 SQIVND (reference sequence). The CDR3 contains 15 residues. V lost 5 bases and J lost 5, with 16 bases in between. The CDR3 spells CASSPRAGQNNEQFF. The CDR3 DNA reads as TGTGCCAGTAGTCCCCGGGCGGGACAAAACAATGAGCAGTTCTTC. Together with reference TRBV19 and TRBJ2-1, the CDR3 gives the full variable domain: DGGITQSPKYLFRKEGQNVTLSCEQNLNHDAMYWYRQDPGQGLRLIYYSQIVNDFQKGDIAEGYSVSREKKESFPLTVTSAQKNPTAFYLCASSPRAGQNNEQFFGPGTRLTVL.

This chain connects TRBV7-9 to TRBJ2-5, with D unresolved. Trimming removed 1 base at V and 0 bases at J, with 6 bases between. The CDR3 runs to 14 residues. The germline CDR1 and CDR2 sequences are SEHNR and FQNEAQ (reference sequence). CDR3 residues: CASSLGSYQETQYF. CDR3 coding DNA: TGTGCCAGCAGCTTAGGTTCTTACCAAGAGACCCAGTACTTC.

The chain uses TRBV2 and TRBJ1-5; tentatively, D is TRBD1 (5 bases). Germline CDR1 SNHLY, CDR2 FYNNEI. V was trimmed by 3 bases and J by 6 bases, leaving 12 bases between them. The CDR3 runs 14 residues. The CDR3 region has the DNA TGTGCCAGCAGTGAGGGGGGTTCTATTCAGCCCCAGCATTTT. This codes for CASSEGGSIQPQHF.

There are a few counts of this clone. The chain links TRBV28 to TRBJ2-5, with D unclear. The length of the CDR3 is 14 residues. V lost 3 bases and J 5 bases, leaving 13 bases between the germline ends. The germline gives CDR1 MDHEN, CDR2 SYDVKM. Here the CDR3 DNA reads TGTGCCAGCAGTTTGACATACGGCGAGGAGACCCAGTACTTC. Its translation is CASSLTYGEETQYF.

The chain carries TRBV2 and TRBJ1-3; 8 positions match TRBD1. This CDR3 spans 15 amino acids. J lost 2 bases, V lost 7 bases, and 7 bases had no gene match. Germline V gives CDR1 SNHLY, CDR2 FYNNEI. CDR3 region: CASTEDRATGNTIYF. The CDR3 region has the DNA TGTGCCAGCACTGAGGACAGGGCCACTGGAAACACCATATATTTT.

The chain joins TRBV5-5 to TRBJ2-1; D is perhaps TRBD1 (6 bases). The germline gives CDR1 SGHKS, CDR2 YYEKEE (reference sequence). The CDR3 runs 14 residues. The V end lost 4 bases, the J end lost 6 bases, and 14 bases lay between the germline ends. The CDR3 sequence is CASSRIRGLNEQFF. The CDR3 DNA follows: TGTGCCAGCAGCAGAATCAGGGGTCTCAATGAGCAGTTCTTC.

The genes are TRBV7-8 and TRBJ1-5; D gene uncertain. There are 13 residues in the CDR3. In germline, CDR1 is SGHVS, CDR2 FQNEAQ. V was pared by 5 bases and J by 0 bases, with 5 bases between. This CDR3 is CASSPISNQPQHF. The CDR3 DNA reads as TGTGCCAGCAGCCCCATTAGCAATCAGCCCCAGCATTTT.

This chain joins TRBV11-2 and TRBJ2-1; 10 bases line up with TRBD2. The V gene end was trimmed by 3 bases and the J gene end by 4 bases; junction bases not matched to a gene: 9. This CDR3 comprises 17 residues. Germline CDR1 and CDR2: SGHAT and FQNNGV. The CDR3 coding sequence is TGTGCCAGCAGCTTCCTCACTTCTAGCGGGGGATACAATGAGCAGTTCTTC. The encoded protein is CASSFLTSSGGYNEQFF.

This clone is labeled as medium-sized. The chain is built from TRBV30 and TRBJ2-1, with 9 bases identical to TRBD2. The germline gives CDR1 GTSNPN, CDR2 SVGIG (reference sequence). V lost 4 bases to trimming and J lost 4 bases; unmatched junction nucleotides: 8. The CDR3 consists of 15 residues. CDR3 nucleotides: TGTGCCTGGACCATTAGCGGGGGAACATACAATGAGCAGTTCTTC. Translation gives CAWTISGGTYNEQFF.

The V call is TRBV13, the J call TRBJ2-5, with 7 positions matching TRBD1. Germline V CDR1 and CDR2: PRHDT, FYEKMQ (reference sequence). CDR3 size: 14 residues. V lost 2 bases, J lost 2 bases, and 2 bases stayed unmatched. CDR3 DNA: TGTGCCAGCAGCTTAAGGGACAGTCAAGAGACCCAGTACTTC. Its translation: CASSLRDSQETQYF.

The chain recombines TRBV10-3 with TRBJ2-5, with TRBD1 identical over 8 bases. Germline loops: CDR1 ENHRY, CDR2 SYGVKD. V shed 8 bases and J 4 bases; nucleotides not matched to a gene: 3. The length of the CDR3 is 12 residues. The CDR3 reads CAIGDRSETQYF. CDR3 in DNA: TGTGCCATCGGGGACAGGTCAGAGACCCAGTACTTC.

The chain recombines TRBV2 with TRBJ2-7, with TRBD1 identical over 11 bases. In germline, CDR1 is SNHLY, CDR2 FYNNEI. The J segment lost 3 bases and the V segment lost 3 bases, leaving 4 bases of the junction unmatched. The CDR3 length is 15 residues. CDR3 residues: CASSDWTGGIYEQYF. CDR3 in DNA: TGTGCCAGCAGTGACTGGACAGGGGGCATCTACGAGCAGTACTTC.

V is TRBV28 and J is TRBJ1-1; perhaps TRBD1 as D (5 bases). Trimming left V 5 bases short and J 0 bases short, with 16 bases between. Per germline, CDR1 MDHEN and CDR2 SYDVKM. The CDR3 spans 16 residues. CDR3 residues: CASSPSGVGMNTEAFF. The CDR3 DNA reads as TGTGCCAGCAGTCCCTCGGGGGTAGGGATGAACACTGAAGCTTTCTTT. The full variable domain, rest sourced from reference TRBV28 and TRBJ1-1, is DVKVTQSSRYLVKRTGEKVFLECVQDMDHENMFWYRQDPGLGLRLIYFSYDVKMKEKGDIPEGYSVSREKKERFSLILESASTNQTSMYLCASSPSGVGMNTEAFFGQGTRLTVV.

This clone showed up just once. This chain connects TRBV9 to TRBJ2-2; D may be TRBD1 (5 bases). Germline CDR1 reads SGDLS; CDR2 reads YYNGEE. V lost 3 bases and J lost 7, with 13 bases in between. CDR3 length equals 14 residues. CDR3 in amino acids: CASSDRTSGGELFF. DNA of the CDR3: TGTGCCAGCAGCGACAGGACATCGGGCGGGGAGCTGTTTTTT.

V is TRBV2 and J is TRBJ1-1; no definite D call. The V gene's germline CDR1 is SNHLY and CDR2 FYNNEI. The CDR3 extends over 12 amino acids. V was pared by 4 bases and J by 3 bases, with 6 bases between. This CDR3 is CASSGRDTEAFF. As DNA, the CDR3 is TGTGCCAGCAGTGGACGGGACACTGAAGCTTTCTTT.

The gene calls are TRBV11-2 and TRBJ1-1; tentative D call: TRBD1 (5 bases). Per germline, CDR1 SGHAT and CDR2 FQNNGV. This CDR3 has 13 residues. The V end lost 6 bases, the J end lost 1 base, and 9 bases lay between the germline ends. CDR3 sequence: CASSWGQNTEAFF. The CDR3 DNA sequence: TGTGCCAGCAGTTGGGGCCAGAACACTGAAGCTTTCTTT.

In nucleotides, the CDR3 is TGTGCCAGCAGTTACCGAGATACGCAGTATTTT. Translating gives CASSYRDTQYF. The chain is built from TRBV27 and TRBJ2-3, with no clear D. In germline, CDR1 is MNHEY, CDR2 SMNVEV (reference sequence). CDR3 length: 11 amino acids. Trimming took 4 bases from V and 5 from J, leaving 4 bases between them.

The chain employs TRBV6-5 and TRBJ1-2, with D possibly matching TRBD1 (6 bases). The CDR3 consists of 13 residues. V lost 7 bases, J lost 3 bases, and 12 bases lay in between. Germline assignment: CDR1 MNHEY and CDR2 SVGAGI. The CDR3 nucleotides are TGTGCCAGCATCGGCAGGGGAGACTATGGCTACACCTTC. Residues: CASIGRGDYGYTF.

The rearrangement links TRBV7-6 to TRBJ2-7, with D uncertain. CDR1 is SGHVS and CDR2 is FNYEAQ in the germline V gene. V lost 5 bases to trimming and J lost 7 bases, with 21 bases between them. This CDR3 has 15 residues. The CDR3 DNA follows: TGTGCCAGCAGCCCAAACGGGTACCACGGTGAGGAGCAGTACTTC. Translated, it gives CASSPNGYHGEEQYF.